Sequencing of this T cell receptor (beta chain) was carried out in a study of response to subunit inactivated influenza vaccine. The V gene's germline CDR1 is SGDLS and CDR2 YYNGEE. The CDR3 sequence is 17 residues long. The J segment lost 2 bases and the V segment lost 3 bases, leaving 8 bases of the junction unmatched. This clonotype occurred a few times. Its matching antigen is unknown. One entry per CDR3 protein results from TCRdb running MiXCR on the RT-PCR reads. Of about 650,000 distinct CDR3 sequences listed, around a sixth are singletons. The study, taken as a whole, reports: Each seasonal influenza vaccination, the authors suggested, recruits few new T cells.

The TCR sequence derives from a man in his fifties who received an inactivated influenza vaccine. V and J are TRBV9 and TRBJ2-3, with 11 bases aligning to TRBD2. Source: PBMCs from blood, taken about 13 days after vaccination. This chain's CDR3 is CASSARGLAGFTDTQYF. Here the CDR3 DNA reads TGTGCCAGCAGCGCCAGAGGACTAGCGGGTTTCACAGATACGCAGTATTTT.